The 10 T cell receptor beta chains given below trace back to one sample, sequenced in a study of blood T cell repertoires in COVID-19. Sequencing was performed with immunoSEQ multiplex PCR; in TCRdb, only in-frame clones are kept and a portion is missing. This table holds 400,000 to 550,000 clones, 80% to 90% found once. The sample was peripheral blood. Receptors were obtained from a woman in her 30s with acute or convalescent COVID-19.

The rearrangement joins TRBV3-1 (or the pseudogene TRBV3-2) to TRBJ1-1; 8 nucleotides match TRBD1. The CDR3 spans 14 residues. Per germline, CDR1 LGHDT and CDR2 YNNKEL (reference sequence). The junction had 2 bases not matched to a gene; V was cut back by 3 bases and J by 2 bases. This CDR3 is CASSHGQGNTEAFF. In DNA, the CDR3 is TGTGCCAGCAGCCACGGACAGGGAAACACTGAAGCTTTCTTT.

The chain is built from TRBV15 and TRBJ1-1; D is unclear. There are 16 residues in the CDR3. V was clipped by 5 bases and J by 0 bases, with 16 bases between them. In germline, CDR1 is LNHNV, CDR2 YYDKDF (reference sequence). This CDR3 reads CATSPADTHMNTEAFF. The CDR3, as DNA: TGTGCCACCAGCCCTGCAGATACCCACATGAACACTGAAGCTTTCTTT.

This sequence joins TRBV3-1 (or the pseudogene TRBV3-2) and TRBJ2-1, with 12 positions matching TRBD1. Germline CDR1 is LGHDT and CDR2 is YNNKEL (reference sequence). The J segment lost 8 bases and the V segment lost 3 bases, leaving 8 bases of the junction unmatched. This CDR3 is 16 amino acids long. The CDR3 spells CASSHLPGQGAHEQFF. The CDR3 region has the DNA TGTGCCAGCAGCCATCTCCCGGGACAGGGGGCTCATGAGCAGTTCTTC.

Here the CDR3 DNA reads TGTGCCTGGAGGCGGGACAGGAGTAACACTGAAGCTTTCTTT. Protein: CAWRRDRSNTEAFF. The chain recombines TRBV30 with TRBJ1-1; 8 positions match TRBD1. This CDR3 has 14 residues. In germline, CDR1 is GTSNPN, CDR2 SVGIG (reference sequence). V shed 3 bases, J shed 2 bases, and the junction held 5 bases outside the gene matches.

The chain joins TRBV30 to TRBJ1-2; maybe TRBD1 (5 bases). Trimming stripped 4 bases from V and 5 bases from J, with 20 bases between. Germline loops: CDR1 GTSNPN, CDR2 SVGIG (reference sequence). The CDR3 has 15 residues. The CDR3 loop reads CAWKKTDSPPYGYTF. CDR3 coding DNA: TGTGCCTGGAAAAAGACCGACAGTCCCCCTTATGGCTACACCTTC.

The V call is TRBV27, the J call TRBJ2-7; maybe TRBD2 (5 bases). Germline V gene sequence: CDR1 MNHEY, CDR2 SMNVEV (reference sequence). V dropped 5 bases and J dropped 7 bases, with 24 bases sitting between them. The CDR3 runs 16 residues. The CDR3 DNA is TGTGCCAGCAGTCTACACCGGGGAGCCCCGGCTAGGGAGCAGTACTTC. This gives the protein CASSLHRGAPAREQYF.

The chain carries TRBV14 and TRBJ2-5, with 10 bases fitting TRBD2. Germline CDR1 reads SGHDN; CDR2 reads FVKESK. There are 17 residues in the CDR3. The V and J ends lost 5 bases and 6 bases, in that order; junction bases with no gene match: 15. CDR3 region: CASSAVGVAGGHQTQYF. The CDR3 coding sequence is TGTGCCAGCAGCGCGGTTGGAGTAGCGGGGGGCCACCAGACCCAGTACTTC.

This sequence joins TRBV11-2 and TRBJ1-2; 8 bases are a match to TRBD1. The CDR3 spans 14 residues. CDR1 is SGHAT and CDR2 is FQNNGV in the germline V gene. With V trimmed by 5 bases and J by 4 bases, 6 bases remained unmatched. CDR3 coding DNA: TGTGCCAGCAGCGGTGGACAGGGAGGCTATGGCTACACCTTC. Protein product: CASSGGQGGYGYTF.

This clone occurred once. The V and J genes are TRBV18 and TRBJ1-4; TRBD1 aligns across 10 bases. Germline V gene lookup returns CDR1 KGHSH and CDR2 LQKENI. Trimming removed 5 bases from V and 7 bases from J; junction bases left unmatched: 10. The CDR3 spans 16 residues. CDR3 bases: TGTGCCAGCTCAACCAATCGACAGGGGGCTGGTGAAAAACTGTTTTTT. Amino acids: CASSTNRQGAGEKLFF.

Only a few counts were recorded for this clone. The chain employs TRBV5-4 and TRBJ2-3; the match to TRBD2 covers 9 bases. The V gene's germline CDR1 is SGHNT and CDR2 YYREEE (reference sequence). The CDR3 loop spans 16 amino acids. Germline trimming cut 1 base from V and 2 bases from J; bases unmatched to any gene: 5. CDR3 region: CASSLYERGVTDTQYF. CDR3 DNA: TGTGCCAGCAGCTTGTACGAGCGGGGGGTCACAGATACGCAGTATTTT.